This TCR beta chain came from a study of blood T cell repertoires in COVID-19. This clone was found once. V was clipped by 5 bases and J by 6 bases; unmatched bases: 6. This CDR3 has 13 residues. Per germline, CDR1 MGHRA and CDR2 YSYEKL. Clones were sequenced by immunoSEQ multiplex PCR, and TCRdb holds only the in-frame ones, with some missing. This sample has 400,000 to 550,000 clones; 80% to 90% occur once, and the top ten carry 4.3%. This chain joins TRBV4-1 and TRBJ1-2, with 7 positions matching TRBD1. The sequence was obtained from a woman aged 25 to 39 with acute or convalescent COVID-19. Sequences were obtained from peripheral blood. CDR3 residues: CASSYQGEDGYTF. The CDR3 DNA follows: TGCGCCAGCAGCTACCAGGGGGAGGATGGCTACACCTTC.